Sequencing of this TCR beta chain was carried out in a study of regulatory T cells in long-lasting Graves disease (dated by TCRdb to the early 2020s). For the wider study: Antithyroid drugs had been taken for less than 3 months by newly diagnosed Graves' disease patients. A total of 33 samples underwent TCR sequencing, from around 13 patients with persistent Graves' disease and some 20 patients with newly diagnosed Graves' disease. The study was conducted in China and was registered as a clinical trial. Peripheral blood TCR sequencing and RNA sequencing compared persistent Graves' disease patients with newly diagnosed Graves' disease patients.

Points the paper makes about the study in general: Sequencing and analysis were restricted to the TCR beta chain. Persistent Graves' disease patients showed lower TCR Shannon entropy and fewer highly expanded clones than newly diagnosed patients, suggesting clonal expansion. The small sample size was acknowledged by the authors as a limitation that may reduce accuracy. Only peripheral blood was studied, because thyroid tissue, the primary lesion, was inaccessible. Preferential use of TRBV28, TRBJ1-2 and TRBJ2-5 was observed in persistent disease, whereas TRBV20-1 and TRBJ2-1 were favored in newly diagnosed disease. Persistent patients shared more public clonotypes among themselves (around 2,500) than newly diagnosed patients did (approximately 970).

A word on this clonotype: It lacks a known antigen. Per-base quality was not reported, and no clone a single base away is much larger than it.

The library was obtained by multiplex PCR. TCRdb records Illumina HiSeq 4000 as the sequencer. To build TCR beta libraries, CDR3 regions were amplified by Arm-PCR using iRepertoire HTBI primers. Gel purification was performed on PCR products prior to sequencing. On the study's bioinformatics: Across samples, 55 to 80 TRBV and 14 TRBJ segments were identified and used for gene usage analysis of CDR3 amino acid clonotypes. COPE and FqMerger were used to merge filtered high-quality paired reads into contigs. BLAST was used to align contigs to IMGT TRBV, TRBD and TRBJ reference genes, and CDR3 was defined according to IMGT. Any clonotype with a frequency above 0.1% was classified as a highly expanded clone. Shannon entropy served as the measure of repertoire diversity, while the Gini coefficient captured V-J evenness. A clonotype was considered public if more than one individual shared it. In-frame beta chains were kept once TCRdb had trimmed the public reads at Q25 with fastp and called clones with MiXCR. CDR3 protein duplicates are merged, each entry listing the most common genes and DNA. TCRdb's processing, not the study's, gives the V and J calls here. This sample gives 350,000 to 550,000 distinct CDR3 sequences in total; roughly 15% of them show up just once. The ten top clones hold about 23% of the sample.

Sample time point, as interpreted from the label and publication: newly diagnosed GD, antithyroid drugs for less than 3 months. For both TCR sequencing and RNA sequencing, RNA was extracted from PBMCs in TRIzol. The diagnosis of Graves' disease followed American Thyroid Association guidelines. Patients were recruited from an endocrinology department in Xi'an, China. From each patient, roughly 9 milliliters of peripheral blood was collected into an EDTA anticoagulant tube. Ficoll Paque Plus density gradient separation was used to isolate PBMCs, and no additional T cell sorting was done. RNA quality was checked with an Agilent 2100 Bioanalyzer and agarose gel, and concentration with a NanoDrop 2000. The CDR3 spans 15 residues, from the cysteine through the phenylalanine. Only the CDR3 part of the read is kept: 45 bases, read in frame from the first base. Per the germline V gene (reference sequence), LGHDT is the CDR1 and YNNKEL is the CDR2. Relative to germline, V is 4 bases shorter and J is 5 bases shorter, with 18 bases between their ends.

This same sample was also taken into another study, of T cells in Graves' hyperthyroidism and ophthalmopathy. The second publication reports: Stable Graves' hyperthyroidism was defined as the absence of progression to ophthalmopathy over 18 months of follow-up. Hyperthyroidism patients were aged 18 to 65 years and newly diagnosed, with disease duration of less than 2 months. Any patient with an uncontrolled infection, another autoimmune disease, pregnancy or lactation was excluded. Clinical symptoms, serum thyroxine and TRAb, thyroid ultrasound, and orbital computed tomography formed the basis for the diagnoses. For the first round of RT-PCR on the TCR CDR3, the HTBI primer set was used together with the Qiagen OneStep RT-PCR kit. Blood samples also contained most of the expanded thyroid clonotypes (frequency above 0.001), which suggests that blood repertoires may reflect thyroid immune responses. Ophthalmopathy was separated from stable hyperthyroidism by a 13 V-J signature model, with roughly 88% sensitivity and approximately 81% specificity obtained in cross-validation and 80%/75% obtained in testing. During validation, the model predicted progression to ophthalmopathy a median of about 6.3 months ahead of onset, with 70.59% sensitivity and almost 75% specificity. TCR V-J signatures able to tell the groups apart were searched for in a discovery cohort of 95 or so patients, of whom under 45 had Graves' ophthalmopathy and about 60 had stable Graves' hyperthyroidism. Whether ophthalmopathy could be predicted prospectively was tested in an independent validation cohort made up of under 20 hyperthyroidism patients plus 17 patients who later progressed to ophthalmopathy. The roughly 94 discovery patients were randomly divided into training and test sets at a 7:3 ratio. Thyroid tissue and blood T-cell repertoires from roughly 6 Graves' hyperthyroidism patients were also compared in the study. Once sampling was done, hyperthyroidism patients were given methimazole at a starting dose of 30 mg daily, whereas ophthalmopathy patients were given high-dose intravenous methylprednisolone. A second multiplex PCR round built the libraries, followed by size selection and purification. Libraries were sequenced paired-end with 100 bp reads on an Illumina HiSeq2000. SOAPnuke was used to process the raw data, with reads discarded if the reads contained adapters or uncalled bases, had a mean Phred below 15, or lacked an exact constant-primer or identifier match. High-quality paired reads were merged with COPE v1.2.5, and unique nucleotide sequences were defined as clonotypes. MiTCR v1.1 was used to align clonotypes to the IMGT TRBV, TRBD and TRBJ reference segments. The analysis was restricted to V-J combinations with a frequency above 0.0001, which together covered just over 99% of the repertoires. A TCS score was defined as the ratio between F50 (clonal expansion) and ExV (chaos), using BLOSUM62-based TCRdist between CDR3 peptides within each V-J. Welch's t-statistics and random forest reduced approximately 520 V-J features to 13, which were used in a naive Bayes classifier (R e1071). No statistical method was used to set the sample size in advance, and investigators knew the group allocation. The paper reports TCR Vbeta CDR3 sequencing of roughly 140 peripheral blood samples: 40 to 45 ophthalmopathy, under 80 hyperthyroidism and 17 progressor patients.

The rearranged segments are TRBV3-1 and TRBJ2-7; the D region is possibly TRBD1 or TRBD2, each matching across 5 bases. Sequenced here: peripheral blood mononuclear cells (PBMCs), sampled at new diagnosis, from a patient treated with antithyroid drugs. The origin of this receptor is a woman under 30 with Graves disease. Donor details come from another sample of the same person, matched by shared clones. The CDR3 has the sequence CASSPVGTGTHEQYF. The DNA sequence is TGTGCCAGCAGCCCGGTTGGGACGGGTACCCACGAGCAGTACTTC.